This T cell receptor beta chain was recovered during a study of blood T cell repertoires in COVID-19. Across the whole study: From T cells, B-cell-depleted T cells, or PBMCs came the material, which was cDNA or gDNA.

This clone was recorded many times. The CDR3 consists of 14 residues. The V gene lost 1 base and the J gene lost 4 bases, with 5 bases spanning the gap. Per the germline V gene, CDR1 is SGHDN and CDR2 is FVKESK. The data were produced by immunoSEQ multiplex PCR, yet TCRdb's version contains in-frame clones alone and is incomplete. The sample yields some 57,000 clones, roughly 90% seen once. This clonotype was sampled from a man aged 55-75 years with active COVID-19. Sequencing input: peripheral blood. The chain has TRBV14 and TRBJ1-6, with D perhaps TRBD1 (5 bases). The DNA for the CDR3 is TGTGCCAGCAGCCAAGGACAGTATAATTCACCCCTCCACTTT. Protein sequence: CASSQGQYNSPLHF.